These 22 T cell receptor beta chains were all obtained from the same sample, sequenced in a study of cytomegalovirus exposure and HLA in healthy donors. The study ran its PCR with 60 Vbeta and 13 Jbeta primers. TCRdb keeps only in-frame clones here, not all; method: immunoSEQ multiplex PCR. The sample shows about 120,000 clones, roughly 70% of them seen only once. Sequencing used PBMCs. These receptors were obtained from a woman in her thirties or forties in good health and CMV-seropositive.

This clone was seen more than once but under ten times. The V and J genes are TRBV5-1 and TRBJ2-1; weak D call: TRBD2 (6 bases). With 4 bases removed from V and 0 bases from J, the gap between germline ends came to 20 bases. The CDR3 sequence is 18 residues long. Germline V gene sequence: CDR1 SGHRS, CDR2 YFSETQ. The CDR3 bases are TGCGCCAGCAGCCCCACCCGGGGAGGCGTGAGCTCCTACAATGAGCAGTTCTTC. Translated: CASSPTRGGVSSYNEQFF.

The CDR3, as DNA: TGTGCCAGCAGCTTAGCCATGTTCACTGAAGCTTTCTTT. Residues: CASSLAMFTEAFF. J is TRBJ1-1 and V is TRBV7-2; D remains ambiguous. CDR3 size: 13 residues. Per the germline V gene, CDR1 is SGHTA and CDR2 is FQGNSA. V was cut by 0 bases and J by 4 bases, with 6 bases left in between.

The rearrangement uses TRBV7-5 and TRBJ1-1; the table gives TRBD1 as D, unverified against the DNA. TRBV7-5 is a documented pseudogene. The CDR3 has 13 residues. The CDR3 is CARSSGQGAEAFF. The CDR3, as DNA: TGTGCCAGAAGCTCGGGACAGGGGGCTGAAGCTTTCTTT.

J is TRBJ2-3 and V is TRBV9; tentatively, D is TRBD2 (5 bases). Deletions cut 1 base from V and 2 bases from J, with 8 bases between. CDR1 is SGDLS, CDR2 YYNGEE, per germline. The CDR3 has 14 amino acids. Here the CDR3 reads CASSVNGDTDTQYF. The CDR3 nucleotides are TGTGCCAGCAGCGTAAACGGGGACACAGATACGCAGTATTTT.

This clone was observed a few times. The chain combines TRBV18 with TRBJ2-7; D unresolved. Germline loops: CDR1 KGHSH, CDR2 LQKENI. V was clipped by 3 bases and J by 10 bases, with 13 bases between them. This CDR3 has 12 amino acids. The CDR3 region has the DNA TGTGCCAGCTCACCGGGCCCCATAGGTCAGTACTTC. Its protein product is CASSPGPIGQYF.

This sequence joins TRBV11-2 and TRBJ1-2; D ambiguous. This CDR3 contains 16 residues. Deletions cut 0 bases from V and 5 bases from J, with 16 bases between. The germline gives CDR1 SGHAT, CDR2 FQNNGV. The CDR3 is CASSLDRYSLKYGYTF. In DNA form, the CDR3 reads TGTGCCAGCAGCTTAGATCGATACAGCCTGAAGTATGGCTACACCTTC.

The CDR3 reads CASSQDGGDRVVWETQYF. The CDR3 coding sequence is TGCGCCAGCAGCCAAGATGGTGGAGACAGGGTAGTTTGGGAGACCCAGTACTTC. The chain joins TRBV4-1 to TRBJ2-5, with 7 bases matching TRBD1. Trimming cost V 0 bases and J 5 bases; bases outside gene matches: 15. Germline assignment: CDR1 MGHRA and CDR2 YSYEKL. The CDR3 loop spans 18 amino acids.

This clone was counted once. The chain couples TRBV5-8 to TRBJ2-5; D is perhaps TRBD1 (5 bases). Trimming removed 0 bases at V and 4 bases at J, with 7 bases between. Germline CDR1 SGHTS, CDR2 YDEGEE. The CDR3 is made up of 13 amino acids. Written as DNA, the CDR3 is TGTGCCAGCAGCTTGGTGGGGCCAGAGACCCAGTACTTC. Amino acid sequence: CASSLVGPETQYF.

The chain carries TRBV7-7 and TRBJ2-2; 7 bases map to TRBD1. The trim removed 4 bases at V and 1 base at J, leaving 12 bases unmatched. The CDR3 covers 18 residues. Germline-derived CDR1 and CDR2 are SSHAT and FNYEAQ (reference sequence). CDR3 in amino acids: CASSSITRTGLNTGELFF. Written as DNA, the CDR3 is TGTGCCAGCAGCTCTATAACCCGGACAGGCTTGAACACCGGGGAGCTGTTTTTT. The whole variable domain, filled in from reference TRBV7-7 and TRBJ2-2, reads GAGVSQSPRYKVTKRGQDVTLRCDPISSHATLYWYQQALGQGPEFLTYFNYEAQPDKSGLPSDRFSAERPEGSISTLTIQRTEQRDSAMYRCASSSITRTGLNTGELFFGEGSRLTVL.

The genes are TRBV6-5 and TRBJ2-5; no firm D call. This CDR3 region has 14 residues. CDR1 and CDR2 from the germline V gene are MNHEY and SVGAGI. The germline V and J ends were trimmed by 2 bases and 10 bases, with 17 bases remaining between them. CDR3 in amino acids: CASSYKAIGRDQYF. CDR3 in DNA: TGTGCCAGCAGTTACAAGGCTATTGGGCGTGACCAGTACTTC.

The rearrangement uses TRBV5-1 and TRBJ1-5, with D hard to call. The germline V and J ends were trimmed by 2 bases and 0 bases, with 9 bases remaining between them. The germline CDR1 and CDR2 sequences are SGHRS and YFSETQ. The CDR3 covers 15 residues. The CDR3 region is CASSFEGNSNQPQHF. The CDR3 DNA reads TGCGCCAGCAGCTTCGAGGGCAATAGCAATCAGCCCCAGCATTTT.

The rearrangement uses TRBV14 and TRBJ1-4; TRBD1 agrees at 9 bases. This CDR3 has 13 amino acids. Germline-derived CDR1 and CDR2 are SGHDN and FVKESK. After removal of 4 bases from V and 8 bases from J, the junction contained 2 bases not matched to a gene. This CDR3 is CASSLTGGEKLFF. The CDR3 bases are TGTGCCAGCAGCCTGACAGGGGGGGAAAAACTGTTTTTT. Based on the CDR3 plus reference TRBV14 and TRBJ1-4, the full variable domain is EAGVTQFPSHSVIEKGQTVTLRCDPISGHDNLYWYRRVMGKEIKFLLHFVKESKQDESGMPNNRFLAERTGGTYSTLKVQPAELEDSGVYFCASSLTGGEKLFFGSGTQLSVL.

This clone was recorded a few times. The chain links TRBV5-1 to TRBJ1-1; no reliable D call. This CDR3 has 14 amino acids. Germline V gene sequence: CDR1 SGHRS, CDR2 YFSETQ. Trimming shortened V by 4 bases and J by 3 bases, and 13 bases separated the two germline ends. CDR3 DNA: TGCGCCAGCAGCCCGGGGTTCGGGGACACTGAAGCTTTCTTT. Protein: CASSPGFGDTEAFF.

The chain couples TRBV28 to TRBJ2-3, with D perhaps matching TRBD2 (5 bases). The V gene lost 6 bases and the J gene lost 4 bases, with 14 bases spanning the gap. Germline loops: CDR1 MDHEN, CDR2 SYDVKM. This CDR3 has 14 amino acids. The CDR3 protein is CASSRRGRADTQYF. CDR3 DNA sequence: TGTGCCAGCAGCCGCAGAGGGCGAGCAGATACGCAGTATTTT.

The chain links TRBV4-2 to TRBJ2-3; TRBD2 matches 7 bases. From germline, CDR1 is LGHNA and CDR2 YNFKEQ. This CDR3 is 15 amino acids long. The J segment lost 2 bases and the V segment lost 2 bases, leaving 4 bases of the junction unmatched. This CDR3 reads CASSQTAGVTDTQYF. The CDR3 DNA sequence: TGTGCCAGCAGCCAAACTGCGGGGGTCACAGATACGCAGTATTTT.

The chain recombines TRBV19 with TRBJ1-5; D ambiguous. Trimming cost V 3 bases and J 2 bases, with 8 bases left between them. CDR3 length equals 14 residues. The germline CDR1 and CDR2 sequences are LNHDA and SQIVND (reference sequence). CDR3 region: CASSIWRGNQPQHF. The CDR3 nucleotides are TGTGCCAGTAGTATCTGGAGGGGCAATCAGCCCCAGCATTTT.

This chain connects TRBV4-3 to TRBJ1-5; the D gene is possibly TRBD1 (6 bases). CDR1 and CDR2 (germline): LGHNA, YSLEER. Deletions cut 1 base from V and 2 bases from J, with 12 bases between. The CDR3 is made up of 16 amino acids. CDR3 DNA sequence: TGCGCCAGCAGCCAAGTGGGGGGGCTGGGCAATCAGCCCCAGCATTTT. This sequence encodes CASSQVGGLGNQPQHF.

The chain is built from TRBV27 and TRBJ2-3; 8 bases fit TRBD2. The junction had 7 bases not matched to a gene; V was cut back by 6 bases and J by 5 bases. The CDR3 has 14 amino acids. Germline CDR1 reads MNHEY; CDR2 reads SMNVEV (reference sequence). The DNA for the CDR3 is TGTGCCAGCAGGCCGGGACTAGGTGTAGATACGCAGTATTTT. Translation gives CASRPGLGVDTQYF.

This clone appeared a single time. V gene TRBV19 combines with J gene TRBJ2-2; D possibly corresponds to TRBD2 (5 bases). The V end was cut by 6 bases, the J end by 3 bases, with 14 bases between. The CDR3 consists of 15 residues. Germline V gene lookup returns CDR1 LNHDA and CDR2 SQIVND (reference sequence). CDR3 DNA: TGTGCCAGTAGAAAGAACCTAGCTCACACCGGGGAGCTGTTTTTT. Its protein is CASRKNLAHTGELFF.

This sequence joins TRBV18 and TRBJ1-2; 8 bases map to TRBD1. The germline gives CDR1 KGHSH, CDR2 LQKENI. The CDR3 consists of 16 residues. The junction had 9 bases not matched to a gene; V was cut back by 2 bases and J by 4 bases. The CDR3 coding sequence is TGTGCCAGCTCACCAGAGGACCAGGGGGCGAGCTATGGCTACACCTTC. It encodes CASSPEDQGASYGYTF.

This clone came up a few times. This chain joins TRBV6-5 and TRBJ1-1; 9 bases match TRBD1. CDR3 size: 16 residues. The trim removed 2 bases at V and 4 bases at J, leaving 8 bases unmatched. Germline CDR1 is MNHEY and CDR2 is SVGAGI. CDR3 protein: CASSYHGSDRGTEAFF. The CDR3 DNA sequence: TGTGCCAGCAGTTACCACGGATCGGACAGGGGCACTGAAGCTTTCTTT.

The V gene is TRBV5-1, the J gene TRBJ2-3; 12 bases are shared with TRBD2. This CDR3 region has 16 residues. The ends lost 4 bases at V and 2 bases at J; junction bases unmatched: 5. Germline CDR1 reads SGHRS; CDR2 reads YFSETQ. This CDR3 reads CASSKGLAGTTDTQYF. DNA for the CDR3: TGCGCCAGCAGCAAAGGACTAGCGGGGACCACAGATACGCAGTATTTT.